A selection of T cell receptor beta chains follows, all from one sample in a study of identical twins. MiXCR, applied by TCRdb to the 5' RACE reads, yields one record per CDR3 protein. Of about 220,000 distinct CDR3 sequences in the sample, around 6.8% are singletons; the top ten hold around 1.8%. This same sample was also taken into another study, of yellow fever vaccine responses in identical twins.

The sample taken for sequencing was memory (CD45RO+) T cells sorted from blood. The source is a woman aged 18-30 years in good health. Each CDR3 is given with its conserved first and last residue. D genes are given only for firm matches. Expanded clones are given a class, and other clones once, few, many or no size at all.

>TRBJ2-2|.|few|TRBV5-5
CASSLGATNTGELFF
TGTGCCAGCAGCTTGGGGGCCACGAACACCGGGGAGCTGTTTTTT
>TRBJ2-1|TRBD2|many|TRBV5-1
CASSLAPGGSSYNEQFF
TGCGCCAGCAGCTTGGCTCCGGGCGGGAGTTCCTACAATGAGCAGTTCTTC
>TRBJ2-2|.|few|TRBV11-2
CASSQWGEGAGELFF
TGTGCCAGCAGCCAATGGGGGGAGGGGGCCGGGGAGCTGTTTTTT
>TRBJ2-1|.|.|TRBV4-3
CASSQGGRGQNEQFF
TGCGCCAGCAGCCAAGGCGGCAGGGGCCAAAATGAGCAGTTCTTC
>TRBJ2-7|.|few|TRBV18
CASSPLGGAEQYF
TGTGCCAGCTCACCACTGGGGGGCGCCGAGCAGTACTTC
>TRBJ2-3|TRBD2|.|TRBV10-3
CAISEGAGTDTQYF
TGTGCCATCAGTGAGGGAGCGGGAACAGATACGCAGTATTTT
>TRBJ1-5|TRBD1|many|TRBV5-4
CASSQGGSNQPQHF
TGTGCCAGCAGCCAGGGGGGGAGCAATCAGCCCCAGCATTTT
>TRBJ1-2|.|few|TRBV13
CASVPWEADYGYTF
TGTGCCAGCGTTCCCTGGGAGGCGGACTATGGCTACACCTTC
>TRBJ2-7|.|few|TRBV11-3
CASSLKGGSSYEQYF
TGTGCCAGCAGCTTAAAGGGGGGGAGCTCCTACGAGCAGTACTTC
>TRBJ2-5|TRBD2|.|TRBV20-1
CSAREASGSGETQYF
TGCAGTGCTAGGGAGGCTAGCGGGAGTGGAGAGACCCAGTACTTC
>TRBJ1-1|.|many|TRBV29-1
CSVGTQGTGTEAFF
TGCAGCGTTGGAACACAGGGCACAGGCACTGAAGCTTTCTTT
>TRBJ1-1|TRBD1|many|TRBV5-1
CASSLTGDGEAFF
TGCGCCAGCAGCTTGACAGGGGATGGTGAAGCTTTCTTT
>TRBJ2-2|.|few|TRBV4-1
CARDLAGELFF
TGCGCCAGAGATCTCGCCGGGGAGCTGTTTTTT
>TRBJ2-7|TRBD1|many|TRBV4-1
CASSSGDRAYEQYF
TGCGCCAGCAGCTCCGGGGACAGGGCCTACGAGCAGTACTTC
>TRBJ2-3|.|.|TRBV6-5
CASSLTLRDTDTQYF
TGTGCCAGCAGTTTGACTCTAAGGGACACAGATACGCAGTATTTT
>TRBJ2-7|TRBD1|few|TRBV6-2/TRBV6-3
CAISSGQSTYEQYF
TGTGCCATTTCTTCGGGACAGTCCACCTACGAGCAGTACTTC
>TRBJ2-7|.|many|TRBV6-1
CASSLPQGSREQYF
TGTGCCAGCAGCCTGCCCCAGGGGAGTAGGGAGCAGTACTTC
>TRBJ2-1|.|many|TRBV5-1
CASSSGQLTYNEQFF
TGCGCCAGCAGCTCAGGACAGCTTACCTACAATGAGCAGTTCTTC
>TRBJ1-2|.|few|TRBV7-2
CASSSPGYGYTF
TGTGCCAGCAGCTCTCCCGGGTATGGCTACACCTTC
>TRBJ2-6|.|few|TRBV28
CASSLEQGAGRANVLTF
TGTGCCAGCAGTTTGGAACAGGGCGCTGGAAGGGCCAACGTCCTGACTTTC